This T cell receptor beta chain came from a study of CD8+ T cells in alopecia areata. Study-level background: Tofacitinib ran for 6 to 18 months before 6 months off drug.

Treatment described: oral pan-JAK inhibitor, 5-10 mg twice daily. General study points: Numerous clones, expanded in lesions, remained in scalp and blood during tofacitinib. Within the top 100, expanded CD8+ clones significantly decreased with tofacitinib, as did scalp clonality.

The length of the CDR3 is 16 residues. Trimming shortened V by 0 bases and J by 4 bases, and 14 bases separated the two germline ends. Germline V gene sequence: CDR1 SGHDN, CDR2 FVKESK. cDNA prepared by RNA extraction and subsequent reverse transcription served as the template for sequencing. Measured with immunoSEQ multiplex PCR; TCRdb has only the in-frame clones, and not every one. The table lists around 200,000 clones, 55% to 70% of them singletons, with 4% to 4.5% in the top ten. Note on this clone: The antigen is not known.

This TCR was recovered from a human donor with alopecia areata. Material: CD4+ T cells sorted from blood, obtained at week 4, from a patient treated with tofacitinib. J is TRBJ2-3 and V is TRBV14; D possibly corresponds to TRBD2 (6 bases). The CDR3 protein is CASSQEDGGVPDTQYF. CDR3 in DNA: TGTGCCAGCAGCCAAGAGGATGGCGGGGTGCCAGATACGCAGTATTTT. Combining the CDR3 with reference TRBV14 and TRBJ2-3 gives the whole variable domain EAGVTQFPSHSVIEKGQTVTLRCDPISGHDNLYWYRRVMGKEIKFLLHFVKESKQDESGMPNNRFLAERTGGTYSTLKVQPAELEDSGVYFCASSQEDGGVPDTQYFGPGTRLTVL.